This T cell receptor beta chain was found in a study of control samples from healthy donors and cancer patients. Data came from immunoSEQ multiplex PCR; TCRdb stores just in-frame clones and leaves some out. The profile shows approximately 100,000 clones, more than 75% of them singletons. The V end lost 1 base, the J end lost 3 bases, and 9 bases lay between the germline ends. CDR3 length: 15 amino acids. Germline V gene data show CDR1 as SGHAT and CDR2 as FQNNGV. This TCR was recovered from a man aged 55 to 69 in good health. Sample: blood. The chain combines TRBV11-2 with TRBJ1-4; D not resolved. The CDR3, as DNA: TGTGCCAGCAGCTTAGGTTTCCGGTCTAATGAAAAACTGTTTTTT. Translated: CASSLGFRSNEKLFF.